The text below deals with one T cell receptor (beta chain). These data belong to a study of shared T cell receptors in the human thymus. Generated by immunoSEQ multiplex PCR, the TCRdb table keeps only in-frame clones and is missing some. The repertoire holds 550,000 to 800,000 clones, roughly 85% seen once, with under 0.012% in the top ten. The CDR3 has 16 residues. After removal of 5 bases from V and 2 bases from J, the junction contained 11 bases not matched to a gene. Germline loops: CDR1 SGHAT, CDR2 FQNNGV. These same records also appear under a second study, on human thymus T cells. That source reports: Among the donors, all were healthy Finnish infants having corrective surgery for congenital heart defects. The source of the thymus tissue was resections taken during corrective heart surgery. The authors found apparently biased V and J gene usage in thymic and blood repertoires. As related research reported, thymic repertoires overlapped highly among unrelated individuals.

The chain has TRBV11-2 and TRBJ2-7; 8 bases line up with TRBD1. Material for sequencing was thymocytes. The origin of this receptor is a girl in the first two years of life with a congenital heart defect. CDR3 bases: TGTGCCAGCAGCCCAATGCAGGGGGCAAGCGCCTACGAGCAGTACTTC. Its protein product is CASSPMQGASAYEQYF.